This T cell receptor (beta chain) was captured in a study of T cells in localized non-small cell lung cancer (TCRdb year 2020). Regarding the complete study: The study analyzed T cell repertoires of 200 to 250 early-stage NSCLC patients, comparing tumors and uninvolved tumor-adjacent lungs. NSCLC patients had a mean age of roughly 66 years, and around 140 were male and 107 female. The cohort comprised roughly 230 treatment-naïve NSCLC patients with resected, localized lung tumors. Study-wide conclusions, independent of this receptor: Of the top 100 tumor clones, a median of approximately 60 were detected in paired uninvolved adjacent lung; under 35 were also among that lung's top 100. Because of the exploratory design, TCR variables were selected using unadjusted p-values without false-discovery rate correction. Because multi-region tumor sequencing was not done, intratumor heterogeneity could not be ruled out. Uninvolved tumor-adjacent lung showed the highest T cell clonality, higher than tumor, which suggests more focused antigenic responses in the uninvolved tumor-adjacent lung. Higher T cell density in blood was associated with longer overall survival, whereas higher clonality in adjacent lung was associated with shorter survival.

At diagnosis, peripheral blood, uninvolved tumor-adjacent lung and tumor were collected and were preserved as a mix of fresh-frozen and FFPE material. For TCR repertoire profiling, blood samples were analyzed in the form of peripheral blood mononuclear cells. The immunoSEQ Assay was used to sequence TCR beta CDR3 regions from DNA. The authors' pipeline ran thus. To compute T cell density, TCR beta template counts were normalized to usable DNA, which was estimated by amplifying housekeeping genes. The preseqR package was used to estimate richness by extrapolating to 400,000 templates for PBMC samples and to 120,000 templates for tissue samples. Clonality was defined as one minus Pielou's evenness. To identify tissue-enriched TCRs, differential abundance testing was run on productive amino-acid clonotypes with a minimum total count of 5 and an alpha of 0.1. The Jaccard Index and the Morisita Overlap Index were used to measure repertoire overlap between compartments. GLIPH grouped TCR beta CDR3s together with public tetramer-defined viral CDR3s, and a viral motif had to include at least three viral sequences and show V-gene enrichment. TCRdb mirrors the immuneACCESS table, restricted to in-frame sequences. Some clones are absent from its copies; in checked studies, under half trace to an unresolved V gene, and the reason for the others is unknown. V and J calls and clone size are given by that table; D and trimming were obtained from the DNA. The table for this sample lists roughly 27,000 clones; more than 85% of them were counted only once. Together, the top ten hold over 25% of the sample.

Points on this clone: Its specific antigen is unknown. Per-nucleotide qualities are absent, and no much larger clonotype sits a single base away.

CDR3 length: 15 amino acids, cysteine to phenylalanine. Here the CDR3 DNA is all that survives: 45 bases in frame from base 1. Via the germline V gene, CDR1 is SGHDT and CDR2 YYEEEE. Unmatched junction bases come to 10, with V trimmed by 4 bases and J by 6 bases. The source was peripheral blood, collected before any cancer treatment. This TCR was recovered from a female donor older than 55 with stage I lung adenocarcinoma. The chain joins TRBV5-6 to TRBJ2-1, with 7 bases aligning to TRBD1. CDR3 reads: CASSDPYRGSNEQFF. The DNA is as follows: TGTGCCAGCAGCGATCCATACAGGGGATCCAATGAGCAGTTCTTC.